Below are 27 T cell receptor beta chains sequenced from a single sample in a study of early T cells in non-severe SARS-CoV-2 infection. MiXCR, run by TCRdb on the 5' RACE reads, gives a single entry per CDR3 protein. The sample has around 67,000 distinct CDR3 sequences, about an eighth seen once. Specimen: whole blood. These receptors were obtained from an adult who was a healthcare worker with PCR-confirmed SARS-CoV-2 infection or an uninfected control (not recorded which).

The rearrangement uses TRBV28 and TRBJ2-1, with TRBD1 matching over 9 bases. V was pared by 5 bases and J by 10 bases, with 9 bases of the junction left unmatched. This CDR3 has 14 amino acids. CDR1 is MDHEN, CDR2 SYDVKM, per germline. In DNA form, the CDR3 reads TGTGCCAGCAGTCCTCAACAGGGGGCTAGGGAGCAGTTCTTC. It codes for CASSPQQGAREQFF. The entire variable domain, with the rest obtained from reference TRBV28 and TRBJ2-1, is as follows: DVKVTQSSRYLVKRTGEKVFLECVQDMDHENMFWYRQDPGLGLRLIYFSYDVKMKEKGDIPEGYSVSREKKERFSLILESASTNQTSMYLCASSPQQGAREQFFGPGTRLTVL.

This clonotype showed up many times. The gene calls are TRBV6-5 and TRBJ2-2; D gene uncertain. V gave up 6 bases and J gave up 4 bases, with 3 bases separating them. Germline assignment: CDR1 MNHEY and CDR2 SVGAGI. The CDR3 spans 11 residues. Here the CDR3 DNA reads TGTGCCAGCAGGACCACCGGGGAGCTGTTTTTT. Amino acid sequence: CASRTTGELFF.

This clonotype occurred many times. The rearrangement links TRBV30 to TRBJ2-1; 10 bases line up with TRBD1. The germline V gene encodes CDR1 GTSNPN and CDR2 SVGIG (reference sequence). This CDR3 comprises 13 residues. This CDR3 reads CLVGTGVYNEQFF. The CDR3 DNA reads as TGTCTAGTGGGGACAGGGGTCTACAATGAGCAGTTCTTC. The full variable domain, its missing parts supplied by reference TRBV30 and TRBJ2-1, is SQTIHQWPATLVQPVGSPLSLECTVEGTSNPNLYWYRQAAGRGLQLLFYSVGIGQISSEVPQNLSASRPQDRQFILSSKKLLLSDSGFYLCLVGTGVYNEQFFGPGTRLTVL.

A few counts support this clonotype. J is TRBJ2-5 and V is TRBV6-2 or TRBV6-3; D not resolved. V was clipped by 6 bases and J by 3 bases, with 8 bases between them. The CDR3 has 12 amino acids. Germline V gives CDR1 MNHEY, CDR2 SVGEGT. DNA for the CDR3: TGTGCCAGCAGCTCATTAGAAGAGACCCAGTACTTC. Its translation is CASSSLEETQYF.

There are many counts of this clonotype. The V and J genes are TRBV29-1 and TRBJ1-2, with 8 bases lining up with TRBD1. Germline V CDR1 and CDR2: SQVTM, ANQGSEA. After removal of 6 bases from V and 6 bases from J, the junction contained 3 bases not matched to a gene. The CDR3 extends over 11 amino acids. For the CDR3, the DNA is TGCAGCGTCGAACAGGGGGATGGCTACACCTTC. Encoded protein: CSVEQGDGYTF.

The chain carries TRBV20-1 and TRBJ1-1, with 9 bases that match TRBD1. The V gene end was trimmed by 6 bases and the J gene end by 0 bases; junction bases not matched to a gene: 8. The CDR3 is 15 amino acids. Germline V gene sequence: CDR1 DFQATT, CDR2 SNEGSKA (reference sequence). CDR3 residues: CSARRQGGMNTEAFF. CDR3 nucleotide sequence: TGCAGTGCCCGCCGACAGGGGGGAATGAACACTGAAGCTTTCTTT.

The chain uses TRBV6-5 and TRBJ2-7; D is possibly TRBD2 (5 bases). Germline CDR1 is MNHEY and CDR2 is SVGAGI. The CDR3 has 15 amino acids. V lost 5 bases and J lost 0, with 14 bases in between. The CDR3 sequence: CASSPPSGNSYEQYF. CDR3 in DNA: TGTGCCAGCAGTCCTCCTTCGGGGAACTCCTACGAGCAGTACTTC.

There are many counts of this clonotype. CDR3 residues: CASSFRGQAPGENYEQYF. The DNA for the CDR3 is TGTGCCAGCAGTTTCAGAGGTCAGGCACCGGGGGAGAACTACGAGCAGTACTTC. This sequence joins TRBV12-3 or TRBV12-4 and TRBJ2-7; D possibly corresponds to TRBD2 (6 bases). The CDR3 consists of 18 residues. Trimming shortened V by 3 bases and J by 3 bases, and 24 bases separated the two germline ends.

At least ten counts were recorded for this clonotype. The J gene is TRBJ2-3, the V gene TRBV4-3, with D hard to call. The CDR3 is 14 residues long. Germline V gives CDR1 LGHNA, CDR2 YSLEER. Trimming took 0 bases from V and 4 from J, leaving 8 bases between them. The CDR3 region has the DNA TGCGCCAGCAGCCAAGATAGTCTTGCAGATACGCAGTATTTT. Translated, it gives CASSQDSLADTQYF.

This clonotype showed up many times. The CDR3 DNA follows: TGTGCCAGCATCCTGACTAGCGGGTACAATGAGCAGTTCTTC. Amino acids: CASILTSGYNEQFF. This chain connects TRBV6-6 to TRBJ2-1; 10 nucleotides match TRBD2. This CDR3 region has 14 residues. The germline gives CDR1 MNHNY, CDR2 SVGAGI (reference sequence). Trimming removed 7 bases from V and 4 bases from J; junction bases left unmatched: 4.

This clonotype occurred many times. This chain uses TRBV2 with TRBJ2-1; tentative D call: TRBD1 (5 bases). V was shortened by 6 bases and J by 0 bases, with 15 bases between the two germline ends. This CDR3 contains 16 residues. CDR1 is SNHLY, CDR2 FYNNEI, per germline. CDR3 coding DNA: TGTGCCAGCAGGAACCGACAGAGGAGCTCCTACAATGAGCAGTTCTTC. It yields the protein CASRNRQRSSYNEQFF.

This clonotype was observed many times. The chain uses TRBV9 and TRBJ1-4, with 9 positions matching TRBD1. Trimming removed 3 bases from V and 0 bases from J; junction bases left unmatched: 9. This CDR3 spans 18 amino acids. The germline V gene has CDR1 SGDLS and CDR2 YYNGEE. This CDR3 is CASSARQGGESTNEKLFF. The CDR3 nucleotides are TGTGCCAGCAGCGCACGACAGGGGGGAGAATCAACTAATGAAAAACTGTTTTTT.

This clonotype has at least ten counts. Written as DNA, the CDR3 is TGTGCCAGCAGAGACGACAGGGGGAAGCAGTACTTC. Translating it yields CASRDDRGKQYF. The chain has TRBV6-1 and TRBJ2-7, with 9 bases aligning to TRBD1. The junction had 5 bases not matched to a gene; V was cut back by 6 bases and J by 8 bases. The germline gives CDR1 MNHNS, CDR2 SASEGT. The CDR3 loop spans 12 amino acids.

The chain links TRBV6-6 to TRBJ1-1; D remains ambiguous. Germline V lookup: CDR1 MNHNY, CDR2 SVGAGI (reference sequence). The CDR3 runs to 13 residues. V was clipped by 4 bases and J by 4 bases, with 10 bases between them. The chain's CDR3 is CASSSLEGTEAFF. Written as DNA, the CDR3 is TGTGCCAGCAGTTCCTTGGAGGGCACTGAAGCTTTCTTT.

There are many counts of this clonotype. V usage is TRBV6-2 or TRBV6-3 and J usage is TRBJ2-7; tentatively, D is TRBD1 (5 bases). Trimming left V 4 bases short and J 3 bases short, with 10 bases between. The CDR3 is 13 residues long. The germline gives CDR1 MNHEY, CDR2 SVGEGT. The CDR3 DNA follows: TGTGCCAGCAGTTGGGGCAGGAGCTACGAGCAGTACTTC. It specifies CASSWGRSYEQYF.

This clonotype was counted ten times or more. The chain uses TRBV28 and TRBJ2-7; 8 bases agree with TRBD2. CDR1 MDHEN and CDR2 SYDVKM come from the germline V gene. J lost 3 bases, V lost 4 bases, and 8 bases had no gene match. CDR3 length: 15 residues. CDR3 residues: CASSSRAGVGYEQYF. Written as DNA, the CDR3 is TGTGCCAGCAGTTCCCGAGCGGGAGTCGGCTACGAGCAGTACTTC.

Ten or more counts support this clonotype. V is TRBV6-5 and J is TRBJ2-1, with D possibly TRBD2 on 7 matching bases. CDR1 and CDR2 from the germline V gene are MNHEY and SVGAGI. Trimming removed 7 bases from V and 5 bases from J, with 18 bases in between. The CDR3 consists of 15 residues. In DNA form, the CDR3 reads TGTGCCAGCACCAGTTCAGGGGAGGGCCACAATGAGCAGTTCTTC. Encoded protein: CASTSSGEGHNEQFF.

This clonotype occurred a few times. The chain is built from TRBV7-2 and TRBJ2-7; 7 bases line up with TRBD1. CDR1 SGHTA and CDR2 FQGNSA come from the germline V gene. V was pared by 5 bases and J by 2 bases, with 9 bases of the junction left unmatched. The CDR3 runs 15 residues. CDR3 protein: CASSPRTGETYEQYF. The CDR3 DNA sequence: TGTGCCAGCAGCCCCCGGACAGGTGAAACCTACGAGCAGTACTTC.

Many counts were recorded for this clonotype. CDR3 region: CSVEIDTGELFF. DNA of the CDR3: TGCAGCGTTGAGATTGACACCGGGGAGCTGTTTTTT. The chain recombines TRBV29-1 with TRBJ2-2; D ambiguous. The CDR3 spans 12 residues. Germline lookup yields CDR1 SQVTM and CDR2 ANQGSEA. Trimming took 3 bases from V and 3 from J, leaving 5 bases between them.

This clonotype was counted many times. The rearrangement links TRBV7-9 to TRBJ2-7; D unresolved. V was shortened by 5 bases and J by 3 bases, with 17 bases between the two germline ends. This CDR3 spans 15 amino acids. Per the germline V gene, CDR1 is SEHNR and CDR2 is FQNEAQ (reference sequence). CDR3 bases: TGTGCCAGCAGCCCCCCGGTGACCGGAAGCTACGAGCAGTACTTC. Amino acid sequence: CASSPPVTGSYEQYF.

This clonotype has a count of ten or more. V usage is TRBV20-1 and J usage is TRBJ2-5; D tentatively reads TRBD1 or TRBD2 (7 bases each). The CDR3 runs to 13 residues. Germline V gene sequence: CDR1 DFQATT, CDR2 SNEGSKA (reference sequence). Trimming cost V 5 bases and J 5 bases, with 15 bases left between them. For the CDR3, the DNA is TGCAGTGCTCTCGAGCGGGGACAGGAGACCCAGTACTTC. Protein sequence: CSALERGQETQYF.

This clonotype was seen many times. This sequence joins TRBV27 and TRBJ1-4; D is unclear. CDR1 is MNHEY and CDR2 is SMNVEV in the germline V gene (reference sequence). This CDR3 is built from 15 residues. Trimming shortened V by 0 bases and J by 4 bases, and 9 bases separated the two germline ends. This CDR3 is CASSLSPHSNEKLFF. CDR3 DNA sequence: TGTGCCAGCAGTTTATCCCCCCACAGTAATGAAAAACTGTTTTTT.

This clonotype was recorded at least ten times. The chain links TRBV3-1 to TRBJ2-4; D not resolved. The V gene's germline CDR1 is LGHDT and CDR2 YNNKEL (reference sequence). The V gene lost 5 bases and the J gene lost 0 bases, with 5 bases spanning the gap. The CDR3 is 13 amino acids. CDR3 nucleotides: TGTGCCAGCAGCGACCTAGCCAAAAACATTCAGTACTTC. Residues: CASSDLAKNIQYF.

There are many counts of this clonotype. The chain recombines TRBV28 with TRBJ2-7, with D hard to call. The CDR3 sequence is 13 residues long. V was pared by 2 bases and J by 3 bases, with 8 bases between. The germline CDR1 and CDR2 sequences are MDHEN and SYDVKM. The CDR3 region is CASSLRAVYEQYF. DNA of the CDR3: TGTGCCAGCAGTTTACGGGCCGTCTACGAGCAGTACTTC.

This clonotype was counted many times. DNA of the CDR3: TGTGCCAGCAGCTTAATGGTGGGGCCCCAAGAGACCCAGTACTTC. Translation: CASSLMVGPQETQYF. The rearrangement links TRBV7-2 to TRBJ2-5; TRBD1 is a possible D gene (5 bases). In germline, CDR1 is SGHTA, CDR2 FQGNSA. There are 15 residues in the CDR3. The V gene lost 2 bases and the J gene lost 1 base, with 11 bases spanning the gap.

This clonotype appeared many times. V usage is TRBV29-1 and J usage is TRBJ2-1; TRBD2 matches at 12 bases. The V and J ends lost 3 bases and 0 bases, in that order; junction bases with no gene match: 3. Germline V CDR1 and CDR2: SQVTM, ANQGSEA. The CDR3 has 16 amino acids. The CDR3 spells CSVDEGLAGSYNEQFF. CDR3 DNA: TGCAGCGTTGACGAGGGACTAGCGGGCTCCTACAATGAGCAGTTCTTC.

This clonotype was seen ten or more times. The genes are TRBV10-3 and TRBJ2-2; 7 bases align to TRBD2. V shed 4 bases, J shed 1 base, and the junction held 3 bases outside the gene matches. The CDR3 sequence is 15 residues long. The germline V gene encodes CDR1 ENHRY and CDR2 SYGVKD. CDR3 in amino acids: CAISASSGNTGELFF. CDR3 DNA sequence: TGTGCCATCAGTGCATCTAGCGGGAACACCGGGGAGCTGTTTTTT.